This T cell receptor (beta chain) originates from a study of T cells in Graves' hyperthyroidism and ophthalmopathy. Whole-study findings and limits: The model's output predicted ophthalmopathy at a median of roughly 6.9 months prior to onset.

Details on this clonotype: Antigen specificity is unknown.

Germline assignment: CDR1 SGHVT and CDR2 SQSDAQ. Trimming removed 8 bases from V and 7 bases from J, with 3 bases in between. This CDR3 has 9 amino acids. Amplified regions were TCR beta CDR3 sequences from RNA transcripts. Initially, a first-round RT-PCR of the TCR CDR3 employed the HTBI primer set. TCRdb re-called the multiplex PCR reads with MiXCR, one entry per CDR3 protein. The sample records 400,000 or so distinct CDR3 sequences, approximately 14% being singletons. Exclusion criteria comprised uncontrolled infection, other autoimmune disease, pregnancy or lactation. The origin of this receptor is a woman aged 30 to 39 with Graves' ophthalmopathy. The sample taken for sequencing was blood. The V gene is TRBV7-4, the J gene TRBJ1-5; no definite D call. CDR3 residues: CASPQPQHF. The CDR3 coding sequence is TGTGCCAGCCCCCAGCCCCAGCATTTT.